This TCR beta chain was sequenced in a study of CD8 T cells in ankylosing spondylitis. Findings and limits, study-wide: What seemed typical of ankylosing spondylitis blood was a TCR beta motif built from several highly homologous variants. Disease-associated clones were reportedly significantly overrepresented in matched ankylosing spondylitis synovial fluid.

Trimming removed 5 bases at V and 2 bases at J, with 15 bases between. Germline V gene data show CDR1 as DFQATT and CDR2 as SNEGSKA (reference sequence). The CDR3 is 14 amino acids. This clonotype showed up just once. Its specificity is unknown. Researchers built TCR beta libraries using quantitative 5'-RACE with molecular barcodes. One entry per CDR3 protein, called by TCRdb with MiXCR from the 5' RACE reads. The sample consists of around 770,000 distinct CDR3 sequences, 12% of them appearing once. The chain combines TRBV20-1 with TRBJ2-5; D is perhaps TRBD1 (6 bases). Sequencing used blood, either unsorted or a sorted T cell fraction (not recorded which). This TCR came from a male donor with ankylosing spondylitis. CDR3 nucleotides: TGCAGTGCTTTAGAGGGGGAGCGTCAAGAGACCCAGTACTTC. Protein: CSALEGERQETQYF.